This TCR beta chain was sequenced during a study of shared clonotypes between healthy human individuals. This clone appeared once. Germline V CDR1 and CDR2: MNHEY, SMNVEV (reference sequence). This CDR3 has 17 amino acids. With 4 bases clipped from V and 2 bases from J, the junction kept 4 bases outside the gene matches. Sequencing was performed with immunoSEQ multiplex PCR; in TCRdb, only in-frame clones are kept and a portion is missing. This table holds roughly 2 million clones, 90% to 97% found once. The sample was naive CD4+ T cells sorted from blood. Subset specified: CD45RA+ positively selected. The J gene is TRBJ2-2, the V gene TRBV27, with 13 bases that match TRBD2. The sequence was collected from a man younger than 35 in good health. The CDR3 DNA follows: TGTGCCAGCAGTTCTCAGGGACTAGCGGGAAACACCGGGGAGCTGTTTTTT. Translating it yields CASSSQGLAGNTGELFF.